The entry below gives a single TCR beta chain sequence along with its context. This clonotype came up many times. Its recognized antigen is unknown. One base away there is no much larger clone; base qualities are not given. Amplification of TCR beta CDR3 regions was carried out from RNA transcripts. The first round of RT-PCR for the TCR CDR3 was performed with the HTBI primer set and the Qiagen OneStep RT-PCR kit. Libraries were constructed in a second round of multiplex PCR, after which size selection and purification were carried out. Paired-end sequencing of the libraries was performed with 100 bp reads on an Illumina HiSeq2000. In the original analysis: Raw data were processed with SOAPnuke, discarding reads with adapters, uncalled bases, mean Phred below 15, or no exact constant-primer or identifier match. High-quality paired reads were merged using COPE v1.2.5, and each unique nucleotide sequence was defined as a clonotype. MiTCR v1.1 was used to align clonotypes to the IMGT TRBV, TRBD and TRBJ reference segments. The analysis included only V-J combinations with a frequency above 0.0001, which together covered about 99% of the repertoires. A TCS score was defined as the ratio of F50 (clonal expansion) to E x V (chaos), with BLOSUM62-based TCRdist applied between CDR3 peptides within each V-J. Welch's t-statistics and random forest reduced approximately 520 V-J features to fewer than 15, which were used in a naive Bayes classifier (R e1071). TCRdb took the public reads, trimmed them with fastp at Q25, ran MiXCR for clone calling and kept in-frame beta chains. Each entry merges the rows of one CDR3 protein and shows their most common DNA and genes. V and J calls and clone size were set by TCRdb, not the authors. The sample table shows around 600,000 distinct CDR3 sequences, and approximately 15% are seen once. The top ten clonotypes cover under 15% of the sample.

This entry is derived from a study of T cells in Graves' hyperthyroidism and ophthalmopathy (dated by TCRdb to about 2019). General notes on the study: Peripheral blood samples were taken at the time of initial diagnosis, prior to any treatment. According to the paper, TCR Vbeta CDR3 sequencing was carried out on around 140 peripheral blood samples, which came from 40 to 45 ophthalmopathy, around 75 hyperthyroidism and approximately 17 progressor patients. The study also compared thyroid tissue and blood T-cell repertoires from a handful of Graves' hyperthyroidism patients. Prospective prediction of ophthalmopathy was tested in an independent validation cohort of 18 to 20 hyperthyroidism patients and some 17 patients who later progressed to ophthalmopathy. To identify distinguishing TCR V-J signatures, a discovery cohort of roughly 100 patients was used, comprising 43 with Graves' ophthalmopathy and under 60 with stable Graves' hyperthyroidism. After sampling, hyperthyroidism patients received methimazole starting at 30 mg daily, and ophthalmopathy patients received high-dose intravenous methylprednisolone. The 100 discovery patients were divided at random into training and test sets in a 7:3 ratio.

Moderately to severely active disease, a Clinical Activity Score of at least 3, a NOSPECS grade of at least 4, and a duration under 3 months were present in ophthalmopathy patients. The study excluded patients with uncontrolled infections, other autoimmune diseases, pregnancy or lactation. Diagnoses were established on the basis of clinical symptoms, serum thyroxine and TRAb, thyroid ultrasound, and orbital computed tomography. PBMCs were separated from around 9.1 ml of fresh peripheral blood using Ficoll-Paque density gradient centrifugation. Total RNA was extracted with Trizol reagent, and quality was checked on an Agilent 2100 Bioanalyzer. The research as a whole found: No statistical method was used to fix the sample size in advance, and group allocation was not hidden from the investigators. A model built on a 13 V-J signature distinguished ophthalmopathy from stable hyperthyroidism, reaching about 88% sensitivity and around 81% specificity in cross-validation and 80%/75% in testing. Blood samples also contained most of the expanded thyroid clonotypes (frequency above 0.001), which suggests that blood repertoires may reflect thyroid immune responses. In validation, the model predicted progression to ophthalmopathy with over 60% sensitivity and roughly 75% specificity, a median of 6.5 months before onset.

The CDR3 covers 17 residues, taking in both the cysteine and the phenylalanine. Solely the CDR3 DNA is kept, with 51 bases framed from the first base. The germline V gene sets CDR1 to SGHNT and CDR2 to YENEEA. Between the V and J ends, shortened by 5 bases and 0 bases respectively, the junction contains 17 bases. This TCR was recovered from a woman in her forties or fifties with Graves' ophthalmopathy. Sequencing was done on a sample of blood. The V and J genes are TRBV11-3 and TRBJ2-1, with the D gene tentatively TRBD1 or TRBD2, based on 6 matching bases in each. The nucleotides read TGTGCCAGCAGCCCCGGGGGCGGGGACCGCTCCTACAATGAGCAGTTCTTC. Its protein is CASSPGGGDRSYNEQFF. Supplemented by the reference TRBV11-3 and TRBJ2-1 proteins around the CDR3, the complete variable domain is EAGVVQSPRYKIIEKKQPVAFWCNPISGHNTLYWYLQNLGQGPELLIRYENEEAVDDSQLPKDRFSAERLKGVDSTLKIQPAELGDSAVYLCASSPGGGDRSYNEQFFGPGTRLTVL.